The TCR beta chain under discussion was sequenced for a study of cytomegalovirus exposure and HLA in healthy donors. 13 Jbeta primers and 60 Vbeta primers were used for the PCR. The repertoire was sequenced with immunoSEQ multiplex PCR; TCRdb's copy has only in-frame clones and lacks some. This table holds 100,000 to 150,000 clones, about two thirds found once. This clone has only a few counts. Germline V gives CDR1 SGDLS, CDR2 YYNGEE. Trimming pared 3 bases from V and 5 bases from J, leaving 11 bases between. This CDR3 has 13 residues. J is TRBJ2-5 and V is TRBV9; TRBD2 might be the D (5 bases). The clonotype originates from a man aged 55 to 70 in good health and CMV-seropositive. Sequencing was done on a sample of PBMCs. CDR3 loop: CASSALGGETQYF. Written as DNA, the CDR3 is TGTGCCAGCAGCGCTCTTGGAGGCGAGACCCAGTACTTC.